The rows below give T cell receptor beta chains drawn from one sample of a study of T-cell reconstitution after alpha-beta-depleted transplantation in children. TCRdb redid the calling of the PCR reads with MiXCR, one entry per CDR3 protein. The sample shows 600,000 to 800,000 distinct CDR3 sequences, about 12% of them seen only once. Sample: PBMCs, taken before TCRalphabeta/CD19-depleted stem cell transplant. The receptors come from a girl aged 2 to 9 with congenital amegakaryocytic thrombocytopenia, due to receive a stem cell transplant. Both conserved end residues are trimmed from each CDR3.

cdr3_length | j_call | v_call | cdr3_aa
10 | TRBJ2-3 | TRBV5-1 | ASLGQTDTQY
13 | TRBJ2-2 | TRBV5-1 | ASSLVAGSAGELF
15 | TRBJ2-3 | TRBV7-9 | ASSLGTSGSSADTQY
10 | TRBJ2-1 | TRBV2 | ARTGKANEQF
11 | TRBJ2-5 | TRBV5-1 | ASSLGVQETQY
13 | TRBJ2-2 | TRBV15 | ATSSRITGDGELF
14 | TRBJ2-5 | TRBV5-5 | ASSLYIGQGEETQY
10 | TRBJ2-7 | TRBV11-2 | ASSFAGYEQY
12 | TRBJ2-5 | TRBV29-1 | SAPGTAGQETQY
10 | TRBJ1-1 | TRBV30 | ARDRVDTEAF
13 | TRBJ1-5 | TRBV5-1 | ASSLRGESNQPQH
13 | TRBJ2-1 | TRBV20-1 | SARVGAGGPSEQF
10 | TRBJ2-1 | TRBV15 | ATSSVGNEQF
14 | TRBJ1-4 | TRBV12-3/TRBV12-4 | ASSHLPEIPNEKLF
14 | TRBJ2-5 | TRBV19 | ASSISTGTQKETQY
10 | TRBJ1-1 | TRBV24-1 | ATSDAGTEAF
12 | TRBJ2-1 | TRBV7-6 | ASSPFYRANEQF
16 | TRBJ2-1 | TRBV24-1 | ATSQYIGSLGSYNEQF